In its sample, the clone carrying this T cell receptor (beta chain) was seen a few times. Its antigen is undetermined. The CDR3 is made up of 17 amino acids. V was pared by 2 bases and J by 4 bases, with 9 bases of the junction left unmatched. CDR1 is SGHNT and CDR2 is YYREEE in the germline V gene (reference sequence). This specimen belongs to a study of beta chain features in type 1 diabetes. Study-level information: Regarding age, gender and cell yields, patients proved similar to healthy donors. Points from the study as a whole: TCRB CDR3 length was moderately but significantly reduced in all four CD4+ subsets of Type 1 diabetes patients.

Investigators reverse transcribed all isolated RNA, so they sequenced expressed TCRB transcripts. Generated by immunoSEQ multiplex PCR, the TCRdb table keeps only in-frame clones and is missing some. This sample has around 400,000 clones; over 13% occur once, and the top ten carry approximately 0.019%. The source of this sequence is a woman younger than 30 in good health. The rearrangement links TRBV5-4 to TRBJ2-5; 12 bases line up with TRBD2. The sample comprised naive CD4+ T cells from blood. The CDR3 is CASSFRTSGIERETQYF. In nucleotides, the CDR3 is TGTGCCAGCAGCTTTCGGACTAGCGGGATCGAGCGAGAGACCCAGTACTTC.